These 27 T cell receptor beta chains came from one sample sequenced in a study of graft-versus-host responses after intestinal transplantation. This table comes from immunoSEQ multiplex PCR, and its TCRdb copy is limited to in-frame clones, with some not included. The data hold around 54,000 clones, with under 95% observed a single time. The material was PBMCs, obtained roughly 660 days after intestinal transplant. The origin of the receptors is a human patient who received an intestinal transplant, so some T cells may come from the graft donor.

The CDR3 nucleotides read TGTGCCATCAGTGGAGGGGTCTATGGCTACACCTTC. Translation gives CAISGGVYGYTF. V is TRBV10-3 and J is TRBJ1-2, with D tentatively TRBD1 (5 bases). Germline lookup yields CDR1 ENHRY and CDR2 SYGVKD. V was pared by 4 bases and J by 4 bases, with 7 bases between. This CDR3 contains 12 residues.

The chain employs TRBV10-2 and TRBJ1-6; D possibly corresponds to TRBD1 (6 bases). V gave up 2 bases and J gave up 7 bases, with 12 bases separating them. The CDR3 length is 15 residues. The germline gives CDR1 WSHSY, CDR2 SAAADI. As DNA, the CDR3 is TGCGCCAGCAGTGAGAGAGGGGGTGGAAATTCACCCCTCCACTTT. This translates into CASSERGGGNSPLHF.

The chain combines TRBV27 with TRBJ2-4, with unresolved D. CDR3 length: 14 amino acids. Looked up from germline, CDR1 is MNHEY and CDR2 is SMNVEV (reference sequence). The V gene lost 6 bases and the J gene lost 0 bases, with 9 bases spanning the gap. The CDR3 region has the DNA TGTGCCAGCAGCTCTCCCAGAGCCAAAAACATTCAGTACTTC. Encoded protein: CASSSPRAKNIQYF.

This chain links TRBV11-2 with TRBJ1-3; D gene ambiguous. Looked up from germline, CDR1 is SGHAT and CDR2 is FQNNGV. V lost 5 bases and J lost 0, with 8 bases in between. The CDR3 totals 14 residues. Here the CDR3 reads CASSRARSGNTIYF. The CDR3 region has the DNA TGTGCCAGCAGCCGGGCCCGCTCTGGAAACACCATATATTTT.

This clone occurred once. This chain joins TRBV5-6 and TRBJ2-4; maybe TRBD1 (6 bases). CDR1 SGHDT and CDR2 YYEEEE come from the germline V gene. V lost 0 bases and J 1 base, leaving 11 bases between the germline ends. This CDR3 is built from 16 residues. The CDR3 loop is CASSLGRQGAKNIQYF. The CDR3 bases are TGTGCCAGCAGCTTGGGCCGGCAGGGGGCCAAAAACATTCAGTACTTC.

The rearrangement uses TRBV5-4 and TRBJ1-1; 10 bases map to TRBD1. With 4 bases clipped from V and 7 bases from J, the junction kept 1 base outside the gene matches. Germline CDR1 SGHNT, CDR2 YYREEE (reference sequence). The CDR3 runs 12 residues. The CDR3 nucleotides read TGTGCCAGCAGCCGGGACAGGGGTGAAGCTTTCTTT. Protein sequence: CASSRDRGEAFF.

The CDR3 is CASSEQGASEQYF. The CDR3 DNA reads TGTGCCAGCAGTGAACAGGGGGCGTCCGAGCAGTACTTC. This chain connects TRBV6-1 to TRBJ2-7, with TRBD1 matching over 8 bases. There are 13 residues in the CDR3. CDR1 and CDR2 (germline): MNHNS, SASEGT. The V segment lost 2 bases and the J segment 6 bases; nucleotides outside the gene matches: 3.

The CDR3 DNA is TGCGCCAGCAGCTTGGTTTTAGGACAGGGGGCAGTTAATTCACCCCTCCACTTT. This codes for CASSLVLGQGAVNSPLHF. The gene calls are TRBV5-1 and TRBJ1-6; TRBD1 agrees at 11 bases. Germline assignment: CDR1 SGHRS and CDR2 YFSETQ. Unmatched junction bases numbered 8, after V lost 0 bases and J lost 6 bases. The CDR3 length is 18 residues.

This clone was counted a few times. V gene TRBV2 combines with J gene TRBJ1-1, with D tentatively TRBD1 (6 bases). The V gene lost 6 bases and the J gene lost 3 bases, with 11 bases spanning the gap. The CDR3 spans 13 residues. The germline V gene has CDR1 SNHLY and CDR2 FYNNEI. The CDR3 reads CASRGQGYTEAFF. The DNA for the CDR3 is TGTGCCAGCAGAGGGCAGGGGTACACTGAAGCTTTCTTT.

The chain has TRBV7-9 and TRBJ1-3, with D hard to call. The V gene lost 7 bases and the J gene lost 3 bases, with 4 bases spanning the gap. This CDR3 comprises 11 residues. Germline V CDR1 and CDR2: SEHNR, FQNEAQ (reference sequence). The CDR3 is CASTDGNTIYF. In DNA, the CDR3 is TGTGCCAGCACCGATGGAAACACCATATATTTT.

V is TRBV11-3 and J is TRBJ2-2, with 7 bases identical to TRBD2. Trimming at V came to 6 bases and at J to 4 bases, leaving 11 bases not matched to a gene. Germline CDR1 reads SGHNT; CDR2 reads YENEEA. The CDR3 has 16 amino acids. The CDR3 reads CASRAGAARGTGELFF. The CDR3 DNA sequence: TGTGCCAGCAGGGCGGGAGCGGCACGGGGCACCGGGGAGCTGTTTTTT. Full variable domain (outside the CDR3, taken from reference TRBV11-3 and TRBJ2-2): EAGVVQSPRYKIIEKKQPVAFWCNPISGHNTLYWYLQNLGQGPELLIRYENEEAVDDSQLPKDRFSAERLKGVDSTLKIQPAELGDSAVYLCASRAGAARGTGELFFGEGSRLTVL.

The rearrangement joins TRBV11-2 to TRBJ2-7; a possible D gene is TRBD2 (7 bases). The CDR3 length is 13 residues. V was shortened by 8 bases and J by 7 bases, with 18 bases between the two germline ends. The germline V gene encodes CDR1 SGHAT and CDR2 FQNNGV. Here the CDR3 DNA reads TGTGCCAGCGGGCGGGGGCCGCCTTTGGAGCAGTACTTC. Its protein product is CASGRGPPLEQYF.

The V and J genes are TRBV18 and TRBJ2-7; no reliable D call. Germline V gene sequence: CDR1 KGHSH, CDR2 LQKENI. Trimming removed 2 bases at V and 7 bases at J, with 6 bases between. The CDR3 sequence is 11 residues long. This chain's CDR3 is CASSPGWEQYF. The DNA of the CDR3 is TGTGCCAGCTCACCAGGGTGGGAGCAGTACTTC.

V usage is TRBV7-9 and J usage is TRBJ1-1; 7 bases fit TRBD1. The V segment lost 4 bases and the J segment 3 bases; nucleotides outside the gene matches: 8. The germline gives CDR1 SEHNR, CDR2 FQNEAQ (reference sequence). This CDR3 spans 15 amino acids. CDR3 sequence: CASSSIMTGYTEAFF. In nucleotides, the CDR3 is TGTGCCAGCAGCTCCATAATGACAGGGTACACTGAAGCTTTCTTT.

The chain is built from TRBV7-9 and TRBJ1-3; D may be TRBD1 (6 bases). V shed 5 bases and J shed 2 bases, with 10 bases lying between them. The CDR3 is 14 amino acids. CDR1 and CDR2 (germline): SEHNR, FQNEAQ (reference sequence). The chain's CDR3 is CASSGQYAGNTIYF. The CDR3 nucleotides read TGTGCCAGCAGCGGACAGTACGCTGGAAACACCATATATTTT.

The chain is built from TRBV7-3 and TRBJ1-1; D is possibly TRBD1 (5 bases). The germline V gene encodes CDR1 SGHTA and CDR2 FQGTGA. The germline V and J ends were trimmed by 2 bases and 6 bases, with 10 bases remaining between them. The CDR3 has 13 amino acids. The CDR3 protein is CASSLWGGSEAFF. The CDR3 region has the DNA TGTGCCAGCAGCTTATGGGGGGGATCTGAAGCTTTCTTT.

V and J are TRBV6-5 and TRBJ1-2; 10 nucleotides line up with TRBD1. J gave up 5 bases and V 2 bases, and 8 bases lay outside the gene matches. The CDR3 consists of 16 residues. In germline, CDR1 is MNHEY, CDR2 SVGAGI. CDR3 sequence reads: CASSYSAPGQGYGYTF. In DNA, the CDR3 is TGTGCCAGCAGTTACAGCGCCCCGGGACAGGGGTATGGCTACACCTTC.

The chain couples TRBV11-1 to TRBJ1-1, with D tentatively TRBD1 (5 bases). Germline V CDR1 and CDR2: SGHAT, FQDESV (reference sequence). V was pared by 3 bases and J by 6 bases, with 20 bases between. The CDR3 is made up of 16 amino acids. CDR3 nucleotides: TGTGCCAGCAGCTTGGTCCGGGGCGACAAGAGGCCTGAAGCTTTCTTT. It codes for CASSLVRGDKRPEAFF.

The chain recombines TRBV2 with TRBJ2-7; D may be TRBD1 (6 bases). V lost 7 bases and J 0 bases, leaving 22 bases between the germline ends. Germline lookup yields CDR1 SNHLY and CDR2 FYNNEI. The CDR3 loop spans 17 amino acids. The chain's CDR3 is CASTSTRHREFSYEQYF. The CDR3 DNA sequence: TGTGCCAGCACCTCGACACGTCACAGGGAATTCTCCTACGAGCAGTACTTC.

This chain connects TRBV6-6 to TRBJ2-7, with D possibly being TRBD2 (6 bases). This CDR3 is 13 amino acids long. V was shortened by 7 bases and J by 5 bases, with 15 bases between the two germline ends. Germline CDR1 is MNHNY and CDR2 is SVGAGI (reference sequence). CDR3 DNA: TGTGCCAGCAACCCAAGGGGAGGAAACGAGCAGTACTTC. Protein sequence: CASNPRGGNEQYF.

The chain uses TRBV19 and TRBJ2-7; D unresolved. Trimming pared 1 base from V and 0 bases from J, leaving 10 bases between. CDR1 and CDR2 (germline): LNHDA, SQIVND (reference sequence). This CDR3 has 15 residues. CDR3 region: CASSIGTLSSYEQYF. CDR3 bases: TGTGCCAGTAGTATAGGGACCTTAAGCTCCTACGAGCAGTACTTC.

CDR3 residues: CASSSQGANPGYGYTF. CDR3 in DNA: TGCGCCAGCAGCTCACAGGGGGCCAACCCGGGTTATGGCTACACCTTC. The rearrangement joins TRBV5-1 to TRBJ1-2; TRBD1 aligns across 9 bases. V was pared by 3 bases and J by 5 bases, with 11 bases of the junction left unmatched. In germline, CDR1 is SGHRS, CDR2 YFSETQ. The CDR3 has 16 amino acids.

The chain links TRBV6-7 to TRBJ2-7; D is perhaps TRBD1 (5 bases). TRBV6-7 falls under the ORF class, with uncertain function. The length of the CDR3 is 13 residues. Trimming shortened V by 6 bases and J by 3 bases, and 12 bases separated the two germline ends. The CDR3 nucleotides read TGTGCCAGCAGCCCAGGGATAATCTACGAGCAGTACTTC. This gives the protein CASSPGIIYEQYF.

This clone was counted between two and nine times. The rearrangement uses TRBV9 and TRBJ1-1; D ambiguous. CDR1 is SGDLS and CDR2 is YYNGEE in the germline V gene. V lost 4 bases and J lost 2, with 9 bases in between. This CDR3 spans 13 amino acids. The CDR3 loop is CASSFGENTEAFF. For the CDR3, the DNA is TGTGCCAGCAGCTTTGGGGAAAACACTGAAGCTTTCTTT. Filled out from reference TRBV9 and TRBJ1-1, the complete variable domain reads DSGVTQTPKHLITATGQRVTLRCSPRSGDLSVYWYQQSLDQGLQFLIQYYNGEERAKGNILERFSAQQFPDLHSELNLSSLELGDSALYFCASSFGENTEAFFGQGTRLTVV.

The V and J genes are TRBV7-9 and TRBJ2-4, with D perhaps assigned TRBD1 or TRBD2 (5 bases each). V shed 5 bases and J shed 9 bases, with 20 bases lying between them. In germline, CDR1 is SEHNR, CDR2 FQNEAQ (reference sequence). The length of the CDR3 is 15 residues. The CDR3 spells CASSGGQASQIIQYF. CDR3 nucleotides: TGTGCCAGCAGCGGAGGACAAGCCTCTCAAATCATTCAGTACTTC.

The V call is TRBV18, the J call TRBJ1-6; the D gene is possibly TRBD1 (5 bases). Trimming stripped 3 bases from V and 3 bases from J, with 9 bases between. CDR1 is KGHSH, CDR2 LQKENI, per germline. The CDR3 totals 15 residues. CDR3 nucleotide sequence: TGTGCCAGCTCACCTGGGGCCGGCTATAATTCACCCCTCCACTTT. Translation: CASSPGAGYNSPLHF. The complete variable domain, with remaining parts taken from reference TRBV18 and TRBJ1-6, reads NAGVMQNPRHLVRRRGQEARLRCSPMKGHSHVYWYRQLPEEGLKFMVYLQKENIIDESGMPKERFSAEFPKEGPSILRIQQVVRGDSAAYFCASSPGAGYNSPLHFGNGTRLTVT.

The chain links TRBV29-1 to TRBJ2-5, with TRBD2 identical over 7 bases. V shed 5 bases and J 7 bases; nucleotides not matched to a gene: 13. Looked up from germline, CDR1 is SQVTM and CDR2 is ANQGSEA. This CDR3 region has 14 residues. In DNA, the CDR3 is TGCAGCGTTAAGGGGAGGGGAAACTTCATGACCCAGTACTTC. Its protein product is CSVKGRGNFMTQYF.